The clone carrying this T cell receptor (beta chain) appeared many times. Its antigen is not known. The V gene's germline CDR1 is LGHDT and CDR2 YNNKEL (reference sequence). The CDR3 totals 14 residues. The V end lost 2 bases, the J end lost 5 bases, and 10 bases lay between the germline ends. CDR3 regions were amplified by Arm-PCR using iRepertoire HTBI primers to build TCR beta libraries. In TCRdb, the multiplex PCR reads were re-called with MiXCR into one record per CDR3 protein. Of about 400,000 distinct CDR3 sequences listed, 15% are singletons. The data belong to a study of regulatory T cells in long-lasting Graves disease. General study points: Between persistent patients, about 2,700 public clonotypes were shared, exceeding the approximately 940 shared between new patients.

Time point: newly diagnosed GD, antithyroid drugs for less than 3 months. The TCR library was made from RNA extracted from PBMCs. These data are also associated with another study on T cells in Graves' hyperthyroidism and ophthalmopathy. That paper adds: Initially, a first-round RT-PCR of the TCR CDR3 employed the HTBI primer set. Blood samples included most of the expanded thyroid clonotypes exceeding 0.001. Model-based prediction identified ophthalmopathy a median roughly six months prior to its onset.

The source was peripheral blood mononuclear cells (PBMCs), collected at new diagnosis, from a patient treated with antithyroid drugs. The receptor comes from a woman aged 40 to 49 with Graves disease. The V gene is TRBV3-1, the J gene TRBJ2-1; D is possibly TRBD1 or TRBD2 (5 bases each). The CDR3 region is CASSQNGANNEQFF. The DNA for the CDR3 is TGTGCCAGCAGCCAAAACGGGGCGAACAATGAGCAGTTCTTC.